This passage covers 2 T cell receptor beta chains from one sample sequenced in a study of blood T cell repertoires in COVID-19. Generated by immunoSEQ multiplex PCR, the TCRdb table keeps only in-frame clones and is missing some. Among approximately 180,000 clones, 70% to 90% were seen once, and the ten largest hold about a fifth. The sequencing sample was made of peripheral blood. These receptors were taken from a man in his sixties with active or convalescent COVID-19.

The chain couples TRBV2 to TRBJ2-2, with D possibly TRBD1 on 6 matching bases. The CDR3 loop spans 12 amino acids. Looked up from germline, CDR1 is SNHLY and CDR2 is FYNNEI. Trimming pared 6 bases from V and 10 bases from J, leaving 12 bases between. CDR3 sequence (DNA): TGTGCCAGCAGCAGGGGTTCCGAGGAGCTGTTTTTT. This encodes CASSRGSEELFF.

The chain carries TRBV10-3 and TRBJ2-1; a weak D match, TRBD2 (5 bases). The CDR3 consists of 12 residues. The germline gives CDR1 ENHRY, CDR2 SYGVKD. V was pared by 4 bases and J by 13 bases, with 14 bases between. CDR3 protein: CAISGVEDPQFF. DNA of the CDR3: TGTGCCATCAGTGGGGTGGAGGACCCCCAGTTCTTC.